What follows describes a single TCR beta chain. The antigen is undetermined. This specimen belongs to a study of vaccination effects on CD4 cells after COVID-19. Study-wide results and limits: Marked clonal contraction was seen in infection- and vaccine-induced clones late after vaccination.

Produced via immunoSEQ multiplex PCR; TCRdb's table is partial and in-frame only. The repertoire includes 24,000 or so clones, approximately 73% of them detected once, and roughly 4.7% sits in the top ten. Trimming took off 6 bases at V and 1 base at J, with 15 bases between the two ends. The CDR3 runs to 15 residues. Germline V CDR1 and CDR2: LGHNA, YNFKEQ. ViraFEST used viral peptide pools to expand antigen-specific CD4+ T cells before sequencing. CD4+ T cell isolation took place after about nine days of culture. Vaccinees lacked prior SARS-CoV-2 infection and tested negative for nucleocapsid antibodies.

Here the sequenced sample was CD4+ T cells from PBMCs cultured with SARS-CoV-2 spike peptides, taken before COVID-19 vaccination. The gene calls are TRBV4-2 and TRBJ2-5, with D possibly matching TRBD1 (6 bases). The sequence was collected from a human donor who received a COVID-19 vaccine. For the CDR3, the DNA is TGTGCCAGCAGTTCGGGACACTCCCTCCAAGAGACCCAGTACTTC. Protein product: CASSSGHSLQETQYF.